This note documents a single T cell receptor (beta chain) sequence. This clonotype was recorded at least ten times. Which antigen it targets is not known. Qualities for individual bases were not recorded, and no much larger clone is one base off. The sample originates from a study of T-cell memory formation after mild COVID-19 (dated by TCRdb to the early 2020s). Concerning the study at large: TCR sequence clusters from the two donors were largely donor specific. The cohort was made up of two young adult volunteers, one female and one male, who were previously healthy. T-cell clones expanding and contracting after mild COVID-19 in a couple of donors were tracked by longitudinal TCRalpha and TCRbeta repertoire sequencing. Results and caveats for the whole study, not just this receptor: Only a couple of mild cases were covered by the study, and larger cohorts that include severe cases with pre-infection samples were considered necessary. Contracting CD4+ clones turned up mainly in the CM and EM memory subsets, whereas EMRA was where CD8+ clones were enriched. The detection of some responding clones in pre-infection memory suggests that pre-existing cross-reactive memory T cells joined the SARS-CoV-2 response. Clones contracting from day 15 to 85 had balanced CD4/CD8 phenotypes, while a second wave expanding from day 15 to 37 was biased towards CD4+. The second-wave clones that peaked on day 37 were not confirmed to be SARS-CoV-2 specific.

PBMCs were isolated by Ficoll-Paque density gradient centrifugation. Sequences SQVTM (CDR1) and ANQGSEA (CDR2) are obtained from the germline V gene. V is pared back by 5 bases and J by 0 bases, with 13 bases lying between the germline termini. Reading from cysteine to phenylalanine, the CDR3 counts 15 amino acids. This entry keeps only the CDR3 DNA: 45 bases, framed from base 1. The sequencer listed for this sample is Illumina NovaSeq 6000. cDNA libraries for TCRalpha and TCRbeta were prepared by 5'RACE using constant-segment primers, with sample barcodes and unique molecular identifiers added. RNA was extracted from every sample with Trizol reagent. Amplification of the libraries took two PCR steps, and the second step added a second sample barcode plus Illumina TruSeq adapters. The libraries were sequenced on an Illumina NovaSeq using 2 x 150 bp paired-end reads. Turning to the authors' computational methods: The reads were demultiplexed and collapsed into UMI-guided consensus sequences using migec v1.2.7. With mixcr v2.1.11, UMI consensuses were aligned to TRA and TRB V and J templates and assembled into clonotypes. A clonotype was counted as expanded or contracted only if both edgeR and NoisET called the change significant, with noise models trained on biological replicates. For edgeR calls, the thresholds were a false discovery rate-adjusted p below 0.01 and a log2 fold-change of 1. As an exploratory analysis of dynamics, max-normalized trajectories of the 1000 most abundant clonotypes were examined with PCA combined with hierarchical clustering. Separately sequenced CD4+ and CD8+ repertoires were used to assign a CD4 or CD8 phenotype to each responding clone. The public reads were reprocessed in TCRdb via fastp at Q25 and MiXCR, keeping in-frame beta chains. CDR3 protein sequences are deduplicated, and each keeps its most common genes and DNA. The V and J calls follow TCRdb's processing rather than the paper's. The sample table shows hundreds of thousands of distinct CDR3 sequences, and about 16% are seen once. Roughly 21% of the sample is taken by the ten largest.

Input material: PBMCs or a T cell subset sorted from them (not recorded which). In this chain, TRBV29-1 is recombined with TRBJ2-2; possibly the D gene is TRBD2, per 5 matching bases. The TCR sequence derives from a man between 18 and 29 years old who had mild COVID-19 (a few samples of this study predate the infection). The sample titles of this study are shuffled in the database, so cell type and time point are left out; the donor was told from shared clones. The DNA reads TGCAGCGTTCGAAGCGGACTCGCGAACACCGGGGAGCTGTTTTTT. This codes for CSVRSGLANTGELFF.